This entry lists 21 T cell receptor beta chains sequenced from one sample in a study of cytomegalovirus exposure and HLA in healthy donors. Vbeta (60) and Jbeta (13) primers were used in the PCR. The table came from immunoSEQ multiplex PCR; TCRdb's copy has only in-frame clones and leaves some out. This sample's table reports under 100,000 clones. What was sequenced was PBMCs. Every receptor here comes from a man younger than 40 in good health and CMV-seronegative.

The J gene is TRBJ1-2, the V gene TRBV14; 8 nucleotides align to TRBD1. Per the germline V gene, CDR1 is SGHDN and CDR2 is FVKESK. V shed 3 bases and J 7 bases; nucleotides not matched to a gene: 4. The CDR3 sequence is 13 residues long. The CDR3 DNA follows: TGTGCCAGCAGCCACGACAGGGGTCTTGGCTACACCTTC. This encodes CASSHDRGLGYTF.

The chain carries TRBV9 and TRBJ2-2; 7 bases are shared with TRBD1. Per the germline V gene, CDR1 is SGDLS and CDR2 is YYNGEE. The CDR3 runs to 13 residues. V gave up 3 bases and J gave up 4 bases; unmatched junction bases: 0. CDR3 in amino acids: CASSGQGTGELFF. CDR3 nucleotide sequence: TGTGCCAGCAGCGGACAGGGCACCGGGGAGCTGTTTTTT.

This chain joins TRBV5-5 and TRBJ1-2, with D unresolved. The CDR3 covers 17 residues. The V gene lost 1 base and the J gene lost 0 bases, with 16 bases spanning the gap. Germline lookup yields CDR1 SGHKS and CDR2 YYEKEE (reference sequence). The CDR3 sequence is CASSLYMPPAANYGYTF. CDR3 nucleotide sequence: TGTGCCAGCAGCTTGTACATGCCGCCGGCGGCTAACTATGGCTACACCTTC.

The chain joins TRBV4-3 to TRBJ2-1; D might be TRBD2 (5 bases). The CDR3 covers 16 residues. V was shortened by 0 bases and J by 0 bases, with 9 bases between the two germline ends. CDR1 is LGHNA, CDR2 YSLEER, per germline. The CDR3 protein is CASSQDLALSYNEQFF. The CDR3 DNA follows: TGCGCCAGCAGCCAAGATCTAGCCCTCTCCTACAATGAGCAGTTCTTC.

The chain couples TRBV5-4 to TRBJ2-7; TRBD1 matches at 8 bases. After removal of 4 bases from V and 1 base from J, the junction contained 4 bases not matched to a gene. The CDR3 sequence is 14 residues long. Germline lookup yields CDR1 SGHNT and CDR2 YYREEE (reference sequence). CDR3: CASSRGQDSYEQYF. The CDR3 nucleotides read TGTGCCAGCAGCAGGGGACAGGATTCCTACGAGCAGTACTTC.

This chain joins TRBV5-6 and TRBJ2-5; the match to TRBD2 covers 12 bases. This CDR3 has 15 residues. V was clipped by 4 bases and J by 3 bases; unmatched bases: 4. Germline CDR1 and CDR2: SGHDT and YYEEEE. For the CDR3, the DNA is TGTGCCAGCAGCCGACTAGCGGGGGCGAAAGAGACCCAGTACTTC. Protein sequence: CASSRLAGAKETQYF.

The chain has TRBV5-4 and TRBJ2-7; TRBD2 agrees at 12 bases. Germline values: CDR1 SGHNT, CDR2 YYREEE (reference sequence). J was trimmed by 5 bases and V by 0 bases; bases with no gene match: 3. The CDR3 sequence is 15 residues long. CDR3 nucleotides: TGTGCCAGCAGCTTGGACCTAGCGGGGGGGAACGAGCAGTACTTC. Amino acid sequence: CASSLDLAGGNEQYF. The full variable domain, with the rest looked up from reference TRBV5-4 and TRBJ2-7, is ETGVTQSPTHLIKTRGQQVTLRCSSQSGHNTVSWYQQALGQGPQFIFQYYREEENGRGNFPPRFSGLQFPNYSSELNVNALELDDSALYLCASSLDLAGGNEQYFGPGTRLTVT.

The V and J genes are TRBV5-1 and TRBJ2-7; weak D call: TRBD2 (7 bases). Germline V lookup: CDR1 SGHRS, CDR2 YFSETQ. V shed 4 bases and J shed 5 bases, with 13 bases lying between them. This CDR3 contains 13 residues. The CDR3 protein is CASSPAGADEQYF. CDR3 nucleotides: TGCGCCAGCAGCCCCGCGGGGGCGGACGAGCAGTACTTC.

This sequence joins TRBV5-4 and TRBJ2-7; D remains ambiguous. Trimming pared 0 bases from V and 0 bases from J, leaving 10 bases between. CDR1 SGHNT and CDR2 YYREEE come from the germline V gene (reference sequence). The CDR3 has 15 amino acids. CDR3 nucleotide sequence: TGTGCCAGCAGCTTGGGAGGCGCAAGCTCCTACGAGCAGTACTTC. It encodes CASSLGGASSYEQYF.

The V gene is TRBV6-5, the J gene TRBJ2-3; D may be TRBD1 (6 bases). V lost 6 bases, J lost 6 bases, and 19 bases lay in between. Germline CDR1 reads MNHEY; CDR2 reads SVGAGI. The length of the CDR3 is 15 residues. The DNA of the CDR3 is TGTGCCAGCAGCCCCCCAGGTGTTAGGGGGGATACGCAGTATTTT. It codes for CASSPPGVRGDTQYF.

The chain uses TRBV30 and TRBJ2-4; 10 bases map to TRBD2. This CDR3 has 15 residues. CDR1 is GTSNPN and CDR2 is SVGIG in the germline V gene (reference sequence). Germline trimming cut 0 bases from V and 8 bases from J; bases unmatched to any gene: 7. CDR3 in DNA: TGTGCCTGGAGTGTACCCGGGCTAGCGGGGGACATTCAGTACTTC. It codes for CAWSVPGLAGDIQYF.

The chain couples TRBV4-1 to TRBJ1-5, with D perhaps TRBD1 (6 bases). V lost 4 bases and J 3 bases, leaving 19 bases between the germline ends. The CDR3 spans 17 residues. Looked up from germline, CDR1 is MGHRA and CDR2 is YSYEKL. In DNA form, the CDR3 reads TGCGCCAGCAGCCCCGGGATGAAGGACAGTTTCAATCAGCCCCAGCATTTT. Its protein product is CASSPGMKDSFNQPQHF.

The V gene is TRBV11-1, the J gene TRBJ1-1; D is perhaps TRBD1 (6 bases). CDR1 is SGHAT, CDR2 FQDESV, per germline (reference sequence). The CDR3 consists of 16 residues. The germline V and J ends were trimmed by 1 base and 4 bases, with 16 bases remaining between them. The CDR3 protein is CASSLDGGWGSTEAFF. The CDR3 DNA is TGTGCCAGCAGCTTAGATGGGGGCTGGGGAAGCACTGAAGCTTTCTTT. Complete variable domain (other parts from reference TRBV11-1 and TRBJ1-1): EAEVAQSPRYKITEKSQAVAFWCDPISGHATLYWYRQILGQGPELLVQFQDESVVDDSQLPKDRFSAERLKGVDSTLKIQPAELGDSAMYLCASSLDGGWGSTEAFFGQGTRLTVV.

V is TRBV5-6 and J is TRBJ1-2; TRBD1 aligns across 9 bases. Germline CDR1 reads SGHDT; CDR2 reads YYEEEE. The CDR3 extends over 17 amino acids. With 4 bases clipped from V and 3 bases from J, the junction kept 13 bases outside the gene matches. CDR3 in DNA: TGTGCCAGCAGCCAGGAATTCGGGACAGGGTCATACTATGGCTACACCTTC. It encodes CASSQEFGTGSYYGYTF.

V usage is TRBV30 and J usage is TRBJ1-5; D is possibly TRBD1 (6 bases). Germline CDR1 GTSNPN, CDR2 SVGIG (reference sequence). This CDR3 region has 15 residues. With 3 bases removed from V and 6 bases from J, the gap between germline ends came to 18 bases. The CDR3 bases are TGTGCCTGGAGGACGGGCAGGGGTGATGGTCAGCCCCAGCATTTT. Translation: CAWRTGRGDGQPQHF. The full variable domain, in which reference TRBV30 and TRBJ1-5 provide the parts outside the CDR3, is SQTIHQWPATLVQPVGSPLSLECTVEGTSNPNLYWYRQAAGRGLQLLFYSVGIGQISSEVPQNLSASRPQDRQFILSSKKLLLSDSGFYLCAWRTGRGDGQPQHFGDGTRLSIL.

This CDR3 reads CASQTGLAARGDIQYF. The CDR3 DNA reads TGCGCCAGCCAAACGGGGCTAGCCGCCAGGGGCGACATTCAGTACTTC. V gene TRBV5-1 combines with J gene TRBJ2-4; tentative D call: TRBD1 (6 bases). V gave up 7 bases and J gave up 8 bases, with 25 bases separating them. Per the germline V gene, CDR1 is SGHRS and CDR2 is YFSETQ. CDR3 size: 16 residues.

The V and J genes are TRBV1 and TRBJ2-1; TRBD2 was called by the table and not checked on the DNA. TRBV1 is a recognized pseudogene. The CDR3 loop spans 15 amino acids. The CDR3 region has the DNA TGCACCAGCAGCCGGAGGGGCGGCCTGAACAATGAGCAGTTCTTC. Encoded protein: CTSSRRGGLNNEQFF.

V and J are TRBV15 and TRBJ1-1; D not certain. V was trimmed by 6 bases and J by 5 bases, leaving 13 bases between them. Per the germline V gene, CDR1 is LNHNV and CDR2 is YYDKDF (reference sequence). This CDR3 comprises 13 residues. The CDR3 is CATRTRILTEAFF. The CDR3 coding sequence is TGTGCCACCAGAACCAGGATCCTGACTGAAGCTTTCTTT.

The chain uses TRBV2 and TRBJ2-3; 8 positions match TRBD2. Germline V gene sequence: CDR1 SNHLY, CDR2 FYNNEI. Unmatched junction bases numbered 9, after V lost 6 bases and J lost 4 bases. The CDR3 runs 15 residues. CDR3 residues: CASSRTSREADTQYF. DNA for the CDR3: TGTGCCAGCAGCCGGACTAGCCGGGAGGCAGATACGCAGTATTTT.

The chain has TRBV6-1 and TRBJ2-3, with D maybe TRBD2 (5 bases). Trimming took 1 base from V and 0 from J, leaving 8 bases between them. The CDR3 loop spans 15 amino acids. Germline V gene lookup returns CDR1 MNHNS and CDR2 SASEGT. CDR3 DNA sequence: TGTGCCAGCAGTGAAGGGGGAGCTAGCACAGATACGCAGTATTTT. Translated, it gives CASSEGGASTDTQYF.

V gene TRBV15 combines with J gene TRBJ1-2; D gene ambiguous. CDR1 and CDR2 (germline): LNHNV, YYDKDF (reference sequence). This CDR3 spans 12 amino acids. V was pared by 3 bases and J by 4 bases, with 6 bases between. CDR3 bases: TGTGCCACCAGCAGGGAGAGCTATGGCTACACCTTC. Translation: CATSRESYGYTF.